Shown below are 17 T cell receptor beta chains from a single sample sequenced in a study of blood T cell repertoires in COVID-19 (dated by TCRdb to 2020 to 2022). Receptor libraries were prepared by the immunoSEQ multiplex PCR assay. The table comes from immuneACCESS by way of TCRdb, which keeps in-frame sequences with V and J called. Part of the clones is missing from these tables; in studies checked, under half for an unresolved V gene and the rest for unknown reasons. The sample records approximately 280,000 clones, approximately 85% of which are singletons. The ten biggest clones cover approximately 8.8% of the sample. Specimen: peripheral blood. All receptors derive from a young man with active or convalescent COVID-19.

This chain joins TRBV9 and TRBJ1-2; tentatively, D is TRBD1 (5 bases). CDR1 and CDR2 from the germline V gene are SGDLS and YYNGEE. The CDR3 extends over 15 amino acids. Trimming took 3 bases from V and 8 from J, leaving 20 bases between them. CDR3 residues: CASSAYTDSLEGYTF. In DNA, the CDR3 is TGTGCCAGCAGCGCATATACTGACAGCCTAGAGGGCTACACCTTC.

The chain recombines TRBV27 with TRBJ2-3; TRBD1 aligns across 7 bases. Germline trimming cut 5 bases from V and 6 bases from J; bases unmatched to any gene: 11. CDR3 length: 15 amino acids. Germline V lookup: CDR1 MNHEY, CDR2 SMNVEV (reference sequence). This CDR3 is CASSPGQAWRDTQYF. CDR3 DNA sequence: TGTGCCAGCAGTCCAGGACAGGCTTGGAGGGATACGCAGTATTTT.

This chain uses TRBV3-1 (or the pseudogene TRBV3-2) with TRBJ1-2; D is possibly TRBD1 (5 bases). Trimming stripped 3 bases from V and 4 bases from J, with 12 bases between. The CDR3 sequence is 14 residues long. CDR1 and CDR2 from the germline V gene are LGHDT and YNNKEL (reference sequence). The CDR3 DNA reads TGTGCCAGCAGCCAGGATCACAGGACCTATGGCTACACCTTC. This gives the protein CASSQDHRTYGYTF.

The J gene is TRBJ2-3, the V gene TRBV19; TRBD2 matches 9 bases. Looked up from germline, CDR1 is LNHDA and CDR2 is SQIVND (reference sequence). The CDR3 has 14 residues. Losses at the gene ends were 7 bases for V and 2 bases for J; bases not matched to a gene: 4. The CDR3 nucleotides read TGTGCCAGTAATAGCGGGGGCCCCACAGATACGCAGTATTTT. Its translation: CASNSGGPTDTQYF. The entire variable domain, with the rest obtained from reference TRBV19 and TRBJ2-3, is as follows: DGGITQSPKYLFRKEGQNVTLSCEQNLNHDAMYWYRQDPGQGLRLIYYSQIVNDFQKGDIAEGYSVSREKKESFPLTVTSAQKNPTAFYLCASNSGGPTDTQYFGPGTRLTVL.

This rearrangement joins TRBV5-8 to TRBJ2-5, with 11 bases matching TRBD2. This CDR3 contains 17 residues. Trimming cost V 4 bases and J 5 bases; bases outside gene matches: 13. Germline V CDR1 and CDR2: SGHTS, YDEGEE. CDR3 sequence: CASSRRLAGPLGETQYF. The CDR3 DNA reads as TGTGCCAGCAGCCGAAGACTAGCGGGGCCCTTGGGGGAGACCCAGTACTTC.

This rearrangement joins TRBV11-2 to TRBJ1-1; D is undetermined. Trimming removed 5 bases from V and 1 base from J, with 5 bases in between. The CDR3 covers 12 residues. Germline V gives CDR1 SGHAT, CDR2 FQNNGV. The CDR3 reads CASSPKNTEAFF. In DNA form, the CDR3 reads TGTGCCAGCAGCCCAAAGAACACTGAAGCTTTCTTT.

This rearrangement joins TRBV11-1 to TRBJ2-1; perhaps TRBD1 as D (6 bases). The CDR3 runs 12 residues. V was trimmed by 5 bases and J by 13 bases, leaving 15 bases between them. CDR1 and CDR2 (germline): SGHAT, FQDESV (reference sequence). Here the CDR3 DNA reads TGTGCCAGCAGCCCCCCCCGGGACACTCAGTTCTTC. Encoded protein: CASSPPRDTQFF.

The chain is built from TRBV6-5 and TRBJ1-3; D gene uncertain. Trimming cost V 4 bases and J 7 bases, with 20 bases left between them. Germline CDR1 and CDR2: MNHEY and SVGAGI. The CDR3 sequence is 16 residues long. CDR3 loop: CASSLILPGGPNTIYF. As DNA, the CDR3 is TGTGCCAGCAGTTTAATTTTGCCTGGAGGGCCCAACACCATATATTTT.

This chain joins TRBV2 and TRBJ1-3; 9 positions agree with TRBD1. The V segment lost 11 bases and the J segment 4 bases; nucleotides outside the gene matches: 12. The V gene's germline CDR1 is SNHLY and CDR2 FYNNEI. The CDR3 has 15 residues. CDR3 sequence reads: CAAGTGTLGGNTIYF. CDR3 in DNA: TGTGCCGCGGGGACAGGGACCTTAGGGGGAAACACCATATATTTT.

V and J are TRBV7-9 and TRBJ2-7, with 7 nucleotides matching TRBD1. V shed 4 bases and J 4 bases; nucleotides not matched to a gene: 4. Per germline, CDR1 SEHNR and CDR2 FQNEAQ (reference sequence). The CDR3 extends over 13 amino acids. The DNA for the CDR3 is TGTGCCAGCAGCTCCCGGGACAGTTACGAGCAGTACTTC. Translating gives CASSSRDSYEQYF.

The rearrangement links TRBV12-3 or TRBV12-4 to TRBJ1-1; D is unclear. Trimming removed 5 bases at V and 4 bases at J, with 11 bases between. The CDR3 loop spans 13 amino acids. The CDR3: CASSVYFITEAFF. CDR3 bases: TGTGCCAGCAGTGTTTACTTCATCACTGAAGCTTTCTTT.

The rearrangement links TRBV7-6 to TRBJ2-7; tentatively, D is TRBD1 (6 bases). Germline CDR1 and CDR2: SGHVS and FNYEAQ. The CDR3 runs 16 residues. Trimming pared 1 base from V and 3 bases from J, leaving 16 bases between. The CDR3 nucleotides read TGTGCCAGCAGCTTAGGGGGGCCTATGTTGAACTACGAGCAGTACTTC. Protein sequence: CASSLGGPMLNYEQYF.

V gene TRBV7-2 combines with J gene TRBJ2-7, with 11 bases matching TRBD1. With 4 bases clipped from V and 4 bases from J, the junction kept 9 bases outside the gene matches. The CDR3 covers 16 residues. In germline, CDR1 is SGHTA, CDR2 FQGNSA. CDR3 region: CASSYRDRGTRYEQYF. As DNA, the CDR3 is TGTGCCAGCAGCTACCGGGACAGGGGGACTCGTTACGAGCAGTACTTC. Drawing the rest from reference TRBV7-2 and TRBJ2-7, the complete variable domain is GAGVSQSPSNKVTEKGKDVELRCDPISGHTALYWYRQSLGQGLEFLIYFQGNSAPDKSGLPSDRFSAERTGGSVSTLTIQRTQQEDSAVYLCASSYRDRGTRYEQYFGPGTRLTVT.

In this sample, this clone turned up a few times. The CDR3 bases are TGTGCCAGCAGTCCTATTAATGAAAAACTGTTTTTT. Translating it yields CASSPINEKLFF. The chain has TRBV28 and TRBJ1-4; D is uncertain. Between the trimmed V and J ends, which lost 5 bases and 4 bases, there was a span of 5 bases. From germline, CDR1 is MDHEN and CDR2 SYDVKM. The CDR3 is made up of 12 amino acids.

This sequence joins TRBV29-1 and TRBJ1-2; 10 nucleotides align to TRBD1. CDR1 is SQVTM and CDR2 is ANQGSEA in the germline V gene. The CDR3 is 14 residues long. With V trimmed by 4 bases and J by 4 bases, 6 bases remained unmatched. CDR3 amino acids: CSVAGTGEGYGYTF. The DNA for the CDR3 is TGCAGCGTTGCCGGGACAGGGGAGGGCTATGGCTACACCTTC.

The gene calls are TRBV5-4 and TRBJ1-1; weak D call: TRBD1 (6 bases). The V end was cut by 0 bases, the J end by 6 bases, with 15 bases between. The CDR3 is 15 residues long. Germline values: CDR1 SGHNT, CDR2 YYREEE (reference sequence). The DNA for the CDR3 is TGTGCCAGCAGCTTGGCAGGTGGGGGCTGGGCTGAAGCTTTCTTT. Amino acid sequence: CASSLAGGGWAEAFF.

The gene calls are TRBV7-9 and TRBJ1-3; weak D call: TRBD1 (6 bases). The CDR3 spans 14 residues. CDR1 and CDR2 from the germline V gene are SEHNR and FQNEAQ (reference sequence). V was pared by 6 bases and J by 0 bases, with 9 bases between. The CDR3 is CASRAGDSGNTIYF. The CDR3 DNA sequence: TGTGCCAGCAGGGCAGGGGACTCTGGAAACACCATATATTTT.